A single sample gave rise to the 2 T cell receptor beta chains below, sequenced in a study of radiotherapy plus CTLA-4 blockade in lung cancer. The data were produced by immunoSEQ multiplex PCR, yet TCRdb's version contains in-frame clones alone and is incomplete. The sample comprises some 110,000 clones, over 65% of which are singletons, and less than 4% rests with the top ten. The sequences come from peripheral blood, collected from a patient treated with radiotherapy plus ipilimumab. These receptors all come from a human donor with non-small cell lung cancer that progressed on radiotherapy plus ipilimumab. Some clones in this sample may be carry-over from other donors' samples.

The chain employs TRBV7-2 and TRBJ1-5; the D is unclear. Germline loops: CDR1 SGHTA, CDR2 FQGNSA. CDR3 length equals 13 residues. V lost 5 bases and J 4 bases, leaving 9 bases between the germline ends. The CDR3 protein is CASSPSGNQPQHF. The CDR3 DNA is TGTGCCAGCAGCCCCTCCGGGAATCAGCCCCAGCATTTT.

The CDR3 region is CATTPWDRDQPQHF. CDR3 sequence (DNA): TGTGCCACCACCCCATGGGATCGTGATCAGCCCCAGCATTTT. The chain joins TRBV2 to TRBJ1-5; no definite D call. The CDR3 consists of 14 residues. Per the germline V gene, CDR1 is SNHLY and CDR2 is FYNNEI. Deletions cut 10 bases from V and 5 bases from J, with 18 bases between.